The entry that follows covers one T cell receptor (beta chain) sequence. This record belongs to a study of CD8 T cells in Susac syndrome. Reverse transcription of roughly 0.5 to 1 ug RNA used random hexamers. TCRdb reanalysed the immunoSEQ multiplex PCR reads using MiXCR and keeps one entry per CDR3 protein. This sample has about 280,000 distinct CDR3 sequences, with more than 75% found just once. Germline CDR1 is SEHNR and CDR2 is FQNEAQ (reference sequence). This CDR3 contains 14 residues. V dropped 6 bases and J dropped 6; count of bases not matched to a gene: 10. CD8+ and CD4+ T cells were negatively isolated; TEMRA cells were FACS-enriched.

The chain uses TRBV7-9 and TRBJ1-2; 7 bases line up with TRBD1. Sequencing was done on a sample of CD8+ T cells from PBMCs. This TCR derives from a human donor with multiple sclerosis. The CDR3 nucleotides are TGTGCCAGCAGATTTGGGACAGTTGAGGATGGCTACACCTTC. This gives the protein CASRFGTVEDGYTF.